The sequence of this T cell receptor beta chain was determined in a study of T-cell memory formation after mild COVID-19. The wider study: For the most part, TCR clusters were specific to one donor.

Constant-segment-primed 5'RACE gave TCR alpha and TCR beta cDNA libraries with sample barcodes and UMIs. TCRdb recomputed calls from the 5' RACE reads with MiXCR, one row per CDR3 protein. Of nearly 350,000 distinct CDR3 sequences in the sample, 10% to 15% are singletons; the top ten hold over 20%. This CDR3 has 13 amino acids. Sequenced material: PBMCs or a T cell subset sorted from them (not recorded which). The sequence derives from a man between 18 and 35 years old who had mild COVID-19 (a few samples of this study predate the infection). Cell type and time point are not known. The rearrangement links TRBV21-1 to TRBJ2-7; the table gives TRBD1 as D, unverified against the DNA. TRBV21-1 is a pseudogene segment. CDR3 sequence reads: CASNQTADYEQYF. In DNA form, the CDR3 reads TGTGCCAGCAACCAGACAGCAGACTACGAGCAGTACTTC.